This is a list of T cell receptor beta chains from one sample in a study of OX40 agonist ivuxolimab in advanced cancers. The protocol was immunoSEQ multiplex PCR, while the TCRdb copy is restricted to in-frame clones and leaves out a portion. In the table there are around 50,000 clones, approximately 84% of which are singletons. Sequences were derived from CD4+ or CD8+ T cells sorted from blood, sampled in a trial of the OX40 agonist ivuxolimab. The origin of the receptors is an adult with an advanced solid tumor such as melanoma, head and neck, liver or kidney cancer. Both conserved end residues are part of each CDR3. The D gene is left open where the match is weak. The size entry is marked missing in some rows and otherwise reads once, few, many or a size class.

j_gene: TRBJ2-1
d_gene: TRBD1
v_gene: TRBV5-1
abundance: few
CDR3aa: CASTLPGQGAHEQFF
CDR3nt: TGCGCCAGCACCTTACCGGGACAGGGGGCTCATGAGCAGTTCTTC

j_gene: TRBJ1-1
d_gene: -
v_gene: TRBV2
abundance: -
CDR3aa: CASTRDAPNTEAFF
CDR3nt: TGTGCCAGCACCCGGGACGCACCGAACACTGAAGCTTTCTTT

j_gene: TRBJ2-2
d_gene: -
v_gene: TRBV5-1
abundance: -
CDR3aa: CASSLTGPNTGELFF
CDR3nt: TGCGCCAGCAGTCTGACAGGCCCTAACACCGGGGAGCTGTTTTTT

j_gene: TRBJ2-1
d_gene: -
v_gene: TRBV9
abundance: -
CDR3aa: CASSVDPSTYEQFF
CDR3nt: TGTGCCAGCAGCGTAGACCCTAGTACCTATGAGCAGTTCTTC

j_gene: TRBJ2-3
d_gene: TRBD1
v_gene: TRBV9
abundance: -
CDR3aa: CASSDTGTGFSYTQYF
CDR3nt: TGTGCCAGCAGCGATACCGGGACAGGGTTTTCATATACGCAGTATTTT

j_gene: TRBJ1-5
d_gene: -
v_gene: TRBV7-9
abundance: -
CDR3aa: CASSLSNGNQPQHF
CDR3nt: TGTGCCAGCAGCTTAAGTAACGGCAATCAGCCCCAGCATTTT

j_gene: TRBJ2-7
d_gene: TRBD1
v_gene: TRBV27
abundance: -
CDR3aa: CASSRTPGQGEQYF
CDR3nt: TGTGCCAGCAGCCGGACTCCGGGACAGGGTGAGCAGTACTTC

j_gene: TRBJ2-1
d_gene: -
v_gene: TRBV2
abundance: -
CDR3aa: CASLSEGGSYNEQFF
CDR3nt: TGTGCCAGCCTTTCGGAGGGGGGCTCCTACAATGAGCAGTTCTTC

j_gene: TRBJ1-3
d_gene: -
v_gene: TRBV19
abundance: few
CDR3aa: CASYRDPGNTIYF
CDR3nt: TGTGCCAGTTACCGGGACCCTGGAAACACCATATATTTT

j_gene: TRBJ2-1
d_gene: TRBD2
v_gene: TRBV5-6
abundance: -
CDR3aa: CASSLRGLAGYNEQFF
CDR3nt: TGTGCCAGCAGCTTGCGGGGACTAGCGGGATACAATGAGCAGTTCTTC

j_gene: TRBJ1-5
d_gene: -
v_gene: TRBV10-3
abundance: -
CDR3aa: CAISDPGDNQPQHF
CDR3nt: TGTGCCATCAGTGACCCAGGGGACAATCAGCCCCAGCATTTT

j_gene: TRBJ2-7
d_gene: -
v_gene: TRBV5-4
abundance: -
CDR3aa: CASSFGFRGGYEQYF
CDR3nt: TGTGCCAGCAGCTTTGGCTTTAGGGGCGGCTACGAGCAGTACTTC

j_gene: TRBJ1-2
d_gene: -
v_gene: TRBV4-3
abundance: -
CDR3aa: CASSRTGADGYTF
CDR3nt: TGCGCCAGCAGCCGCACGGGGGCCGATGGCTACACCTTC

j_gene: TRBJ2-5
d_gene: -
v_gene: TRBV30
abundance: -
CDR3aa: CAWSVNSQGQETQYF
CDR3nt: TGTGCCTGGAGTGTAAATAGTCAGGGCCAAGAGACCCAGTACTTC

j_gene: TRBJ2-7
d_gene: TRBD1
v_gene: TRBV28
abundance: -
CDR3aa: CATAGQGTYEQYF
CDR3nt: TGTGCCACCGCCGGACAGGGGACCTACGAGCAGTACTTC

j_gene: TRBJ2-1
d_gene: TRBD2
v_gene: TRBV5-8
abundance: -
CDR3aa: CASSMGLAGTRYNEQFF
CDR3nt: TGTGCCAGCAGCATGGGACTAGCGGGAACCCGGTACAATGAGCAGTTCTTC

j_gene: TRBJ2-5
d_gene: TRBD1
v_gene: TRBV9
abundance: few
CDR3aa: CASSVAPVGGLGQETQYF
CDR3nt: TGTGCCAGCAGCGTAGCGCCAGTAGGGGGCTTGGGCCAAGAGACCCAGTACTTC

j_gene: TRBJ1-4
d_gene: -
v_gene: TRBV28
abundance: -
CDR3aa: CASSLRQANNEKLFF
CDR3nt: TGTGCCAGCAGTTTAAGGCAGGCAAATAATGAAAAACTGTTTTTT

j_gene: TRBJ2-7
d_gene: -
v_gene: TRBV5-8
abundance: -
CDR3aa: CASSSGVSLDYEQYF
CDR3nt: TGTGCCAGCAGCTCCGGGGTTTCCCTGGACTACGAGCAGTACTTC

j_gene: TRBJ2-5
d_gene: TRBD1
v_gene: TRBV28
abundance: -
CDR3aa: CASRGPGTAQETQYF
CDR3nt: TGTGCCAGCAGGGGACCCGGGACAGCCCAAGAGACCCAGTACTTC

j_gene: TRBJ1-6
d_gene: TRBD1
v_gene: TRBV4-1
abundance: -
CDR3aa: CASSPPTGGALVRPLHF
CDR3nt: TGCGCCAGCAGTCCACCAACAGGGGGCGCCTTGGTTAGGCCCCTCCACTTT

j_gene: TRBJ1-5
d_gene: TRBD1
v_gene: TRBV6-5
abundance: -
CDR3aa: CASRTTGEWNQPQHF
CDR3nt: TGTGCCAGCAGAACGACAGGGGAGTGGAATCAGCCCCAGCATTTT

j_gene: TRBJ1-1
d_gene: -
v_gene: TRBV6-6
abundance: -
CDR3aa: CASSYSRDSYTEAFF
CDR3nt: TGTGCCAGCAGTTACTCGAGAGACAGTTACACTGAAGCTTTCTTT